The 17 T cell receptor beta chains in this list originate from one sample, sequenced in a study of identical twins. TCRdb re-called the 5' RACE reads through MiXCR, storing one row per CDR3 protein. The sample records 450,000 or so distinct CDR3 sequences, roughly 20% being singletons. Sequenced sample: naive T cells sorted from blood. The receptors stem from a man over 45 in good health.

This chain joins TRBV9 and TRBJ2-1; D gene unclear. Germline V gene lookup returns CDR1 SGDLS and CDR2 YYNGEE. CDR3 length: 15 residues. Deletions cut 4 bases from V and 5 bases from J, with 16 bases between. The CDR3 sequence is CASSLWEEGHNEQFF. The CDR3 DNA reads as TGTGCCAGCAGCCTCTGGGAAGAAGGCCACAATGAGCAGTTCTTC.

The rearrangement uses TRBV10-3 and TRBJ1-3; D ambiguous. Germline V CDR1 and CDR2: ENHRY, SYGVKD. This CDR3 has 15 amino acids. V lost 7 bases and J lost 0, with 13 bases in between. The CDR3 bases are TGTGCCATCAAACCGGGGATAATCTCTGGAAACACCATATATTTT. Its protein product is CAIKPGIISGNTIYF.

This clonotype was detected a few times. The rearrangement links TRBV28 to TRBJ2-5, with D unresolved. The CDR3 consists of 16 residues. CDR1 is MDHEN and CDR2 is SYDVKM in the germline V gene. Trimming shortened V by 0 bases and J by 0 bases, and 11 bases separated the two germline ends. The CDR3 DNA sequence: TGTGCCAGCAGTTTATGGTATGTGGTCCACCAAGAGACCCAGTACTTC. Amino acids: CASSLWYVVHQETQYF. The whole variable domain, remainder taken from reference TRBV28 and TRBJ2-5, is DVKVTQSSRYLVKRTGEKVFLECVQDMDHENMFWYRQDPGLGLRLIYFSYDVKMKEKGDIPEGYSVSREKKERFSLILESASTNQTSMYLCASSLWYVVHQETQYFGPGTRLLVL.

The V and J genes are TRBV29-1 and TRBJ2-7, with D perhaps given as TRBD1 or TRBD2 (5 bases each). Germline V gene lookup returns CDR1 SQVTM and CDR2 ANQGSEA. Trimming shortened V by 7 bases and J by 3 bases, and 13 bases separated the two germline ends. The CDR3 has 12 amino acids. CDR3 bases: TGCAGCGCCGGGACCGATCTCTACGAGCAGTACTTC. Encoded protein: CSAGTDLYEQYF.

This rearrangement joins TRBV5-6 to TRBJ2-4, with 11 bases matching TRBD1. With 1 base clipped from V and 6 bases from J, the junction kept 3 bases outside the gene matches. Germline CDR1 and CDR2: SGHDT and YYEEEE. The CDR3 has 15 amino acids. The CDR3 bases are TGTGCCAGCAGCTTGCCCGGGACAGGGGGAAACATTCAGTACTTC. Translated: CASSLPGTGGNIQYF.

In this sample, this clonotype turned up a few times. The V gene is TRBV20-1, the J gene TRBJ1-4, with D possibly matching TRBD1 (6 bases). V was pared by 8 bases and J by 0 bases, with 13 bases between. CDR1 DFQATT and CDR2 SNEGSKA come from the germline V gene (reference sequence). This CDR3 comprises 14 residues. For the CDR3, the DNA is TGCAGTCCCTGGACAGCAGCAACTAATGAAAAACTGTTTTTT. This codes for CSPWTAATNEKLFF.

V usage is TRBV7-2 and J usage is TRBJ2-7; 10 positions match TRBD2. CDR3 length: 14 amino acids. Germline lookup yields CDR1 SGHTA and CDR2 FQGNSA. V lost 4 bases, J lost 9 bases, and 9 bases stayed unmatched. The CDR3 DNA reads TGTGCCAGCAGCTCGCTAGCGGGAGTTTCAGGGCAGTACTTC. It is translated as CASSSLAGVSGQYF. Full variable domain (missing parts from reference TRBV7-2 and TRBJ2-7): GAGVSQSPSNKVTEKGKDVELRCDPISGHTALYWYRQSLGQGLEFLIYFQGNSAPDKSGLPSDRFSAERTGGSVSTLTIQRTQQEDSAVYLCASSSLAGVSGQYFGPGTRLTVT.

This clonotype was counted many times. The rearrangement uses TRBV7-9 and TRBJ1-3; D is uncertain. The V gene's germline CDR1 is SEHNR and CDR2 FQNEAQ (reference sequence). This CDR3 has 11 residues. V was trimmed by 2 bases and J by 8 bases, leaving 4 bases between them. In DNA, the CDR3 is TGTGCCAGCAGCTTATTCTACACCATATATTTT. This codes for CASSLFYTIYF.

The V and J genes are TRBV15 and TRBJ1-4, with D perhaps matching TRBD1 (5 bases). The CDR3 contains 16 residues. Trimming took 0 bases from V and 3 from J, leaving 11 bases between them. The germline CDR1 and CDR2 sequences are LNHNV and YYDKDF (reference sequence). DNA of the CDR3: TGTGCCACCAGCAGAGATAAACGGGGACCTAATGAAAAACTGTTTTTT. This encodes CATSRDKRGPNEKLFF.

The J gene is TRBJ2-3, the V gene TRBV5-1; unclear D gene. This CDR3 has 14 residues. Trimming removed 1 base at V and 2 bases at J, with 8 bases between. CDR1 and CDR2 from the germline V gene are SGHRS and YFSETQ. CDR3 bases: TGCGCCAGCAGCTTGAGTGCTTTCACAGATACGCAGTATTTT. Amino acids: CASSLSAFTDTQYF. Together with reference TRBV5-1 and TRBJ2-3, the CDR3 gives the full variable domain: KAGVTQTPRYLIKTRGQQVTLSCSPISGHRSVSWYQQTPGQGLQFLFEYFSETQRNKGNFPGRFSGRQFSNSRSEMNVSTLELGDSALYLCASSLSAFTDTQYFGPGTRLTVL.

This clonotype was observed at least ten times. The chain recombines TRBV20-1 with TRBJ1-6, with 9 bases matching TRBD1. The CDR3 extends over 15 amino acids. Germline CDR1 is DFQATT and CDR2 is SNEGSKA (reference sequence). V lost 2 bases and J lost 5; bases outside the gene matches: 4. CDR3 loop: CSARPQGADNSPLHF. The CDR3 nucleotides read TGCAGTGCTAGACCACAGGGGGCTGATAATTCACCCCTCCACTTT.

J is TRBJ2-7 and V is TRBV9; no definite D call. The length of the CDR3 is 13 residues. Germline V gene lookup returns CDR1 SGDLS and CDR2 YYNGEE. The ends were cut back, 3 bases at V and 4 bases at J, with 11 bases in the middle. For the CDR3, the DNA is TGTGCCAGCAGCGACAATTATGGGTACGAGCAGTACTTC. This gives the protein CASSDNYGYEQYF.

V gene TRBV4-3 combines with J gene TRBJ2-7; D uncertain. Trimming took 0 bases from V and 1 from J, leaving 13 bases between them. Germline V gene sequence: CDR1 LGHNA, CDR2 YSLEER. The CDR3 runs to 16 residues. The CDR3 region is CASSQETGFMSYEQYF. The CDR3 nucleotides are TGCGCCAGCAGCCAAGAGACTGGGTTCATGTCCTACGAGCAGTACTTC.

This clonotype was picked up many times. The chain employs TRBV4-3 and TRBJ2-3, with 8 bases identical to TRBD2. The CDR3 spans 20 residues. Unmatched junction bases numbered 24, after V lost 1 base and J lost 9 bases. The germline V gene encodes CDR1 LGHNA and CDR2 YSLEER. DNA for the CDR3: TGCGCCAGCAGCCAAGCGCCCTACTTGGCGCGGGGGGTCCTCCGGGTCACGCAGTATTTT. Translating it yields CASSQAPYLARGVLRVTQYF.

This clonotype was seen repeatedly, ten times or more. This chain joins TRBV7-2 and TRBJ2-7, with TRBD2 identical over 9 bases. CDR3 length: 14 amino acids. Germline V gene sequence: CDR1 SGHTA, CDR2 FQGNSA. Trimming cost V 5 bases and J 2 bases; bases outside gene matches: 4. The DNA of the CDR3 is TGTGCCAGCAGCCAAGCGGGAGGACCCTACGAGCAGTACTTC. It yields the protein CASSQAGGPYEQYF.

The sample holds many counts of this clonotype. This rearrangement joins TRBV5-1 to TRBJ2-3; D possibly corresponds to TRBD2 (5 bases). The CDR3 is 14 amino acids. Trimming shortened V by 1 base and J by 5 bases, and 11 bases separated the two germline ends. Germline values: CDR1 SGHRS, CDR2 YFSETQ. CDR3 sequence (DNA): TGCGCCAGCAGCTTGCTCACCCGGGGAGATACGCAGTATTTT. Translation gives CASSLLTRGDTQYF.

The chain couples TRBV11-2 to TRBJ1-6, with 11 bases matching TRBD1. CDR3 length equals 15 residues. Germline assignment: CDR1 SGHAT and CDR2 FQNNGV. After removal of 6 bases from V and 10 bases from J, the junction contained 8 bases not matched to a gene. DNA of the CDR3: TGTGCCAGCAGTAAATGGACAGGGGGCCTATCACCCCTCCACTTT. Its translation: CASSKWTGGLSPLHF.